The 11 T cell receptor beta chains reported below all come from one sample, sequenced in a study of vaccination effects on CD4 cells after COVID-19. Profiled with immunoSEQ multiplex PCR; TCRdb holds only in-frame clones, not every one. The top ten hold about 8% of the sample, which has 20,000 to 30,000 clones, 69% seen once. Sequencing followed a ViraFEST assay step that expanded antigen-specific CD4+ T cells with viral peptide pools. A 10-day culture period preceded the isolation of CD4+ T cells. As their vaccination, participants received two doses of either BNT162b2 or mRNA-1273. The antigens for these receptors are not known. Sequences were derived from CD4+ T cells from PBMCs cultured with SARS-CoV-2 spike peptides, sampled after COVID-19 vaccination. These TCRs come from a human donor who received a COVID-19 vaccine.

V gene TRBV11-2 combines with J gene TRBJ2-5, with D perhaps assigned TRBD1 or TRBD2 (6 bases each). Trimming left V 3 bases short and J 5 bases short, with 13 bases between. The CDR3 consists of 14 residues. Germline-derived CDR1 and CDR2 are SGHAT and FQNNGV. The CDR3 DNA follows: TGTGCCAGCAGCTTTGGGGGGCCGGGGGAGACCCAGTACTTC. Protein sequence: CASSFGGPGETQYF.

This chain uses TRBV4-1 with TRBJ1-4; weak D call: TRBD1 (5 bases). V was pared by 5 bases and J by 6 bases, with 19 bases between. The CDR3 spans 16 residues. CDR1 is MGHRA, CDR2 YSYEKL, per germline. CDR3 amino acids: CASSKNGGTRHEKLFF. CDR3 in DNA: TGCGCCAGCAGCAAGAACGGTGGGACGCGCCATGAAAAACTGTTTTTT.

In this sample, this clone turned up a few times. This chain links TRBV6-5 with TRBJ1-5; the D is unclear. Germline V gene lookup returns CDR1 MNHEY and CDR2 SVGAGI. The CDR3 consists of 14 residues. V lost 2 bases and J 4 bases, leaving 9 bases between the germline ends. CDR3 loop: CASSYGRSNQPQHF. The CDR3 DNA reads TGTGCCAGCAGTTACGGCAGGTCAAATCAGCCCCAGCATTTT.

The V call is TRBV21-1, the J call TRBJ2-7; the DNA was not used to check the table's D call, TRBD1. TRBV21-1 is a documented pseudogene. The CDR3 extends over 14 amino acids. CDR3 in amino acids: CASSPPGDTYEQYF. DNA of the CDR3: TGTGCCAGCAGCCCGCCAGGGGACACCTACGAGCAGTACTTC.

The chain is built from TRBV5-1 and TRBJ1-2; 7 nucleotides align to TRBD1. The CDR3 has 13 residues. CDR1 is SGHRS, CDR2 YFSETQ, per germline. V lost 4 bases, J lost 2 bases, and 2 bases stayed unmatched. CDR3 nucleotides: TGCGCCAGCAGCAGGGGACAGAACTATGGCTACACCTTC. As protein: CASSRGQNYGYTF. Combining the CDR3 with reference TRBV5-1 and TRBJ1-2 gives the whole variable domain KAGVTQTPRYLIKTRGQQVTLSCSPISGHRSVSWYQQTPGQGLQFLFEYFSETQRNKGNFPGRFSGRQFSNSRSEMNVSTLELGDSALYLCASSRGQNYGYTFGSGTRLTVV.

V and J are TRBV5-1 and TRBJ2-5, with 11 bases that match TRBD2. Germline-derived CDR1 and CDR2 are SGHRS and YFSETQ. Trimming cost V 4 bases and J 4 bases; bases outside gene matches: 9. The CDR3 covers 16 residues. The CDR3 loop is CASSLATSGKVETQYF. CDR3 in DNA: TGCGCCAGCAGCCTAGCGACTAGCGGGAAGGTAGAGACCCAGTACTTC.

The chain couples TRBV5-1 to TRBJ2-7, with D possibly called TRBD1 or TRBD2 (5 bases each). This CDR3 has 16 residues. The V gene's germline CDR1 is SGHRS and CDR2 YFSETQ. V gave up 3 bases and J gave up 2 bases, with 18 bases separating them. The CDR3 coding sequence is TGCGCCAGCAGCTCGAAAACCGGGACGGTCCCCTACGAGCAGTACTTC. Translated: CASSSKTGTVPYEQYF. The full variable domain, in which reference TRBV5-1 and TRBJ2-7 provide the parts outside the CDR3, is KAGVTQTPRYLIKTRGQQVTLSCSPISGHRSVSWYQQTPGQGLQFLFEYFSETQRNKGNFPGRFSGRQFSNSRSEMNVSTLELGDSALYLCASSSKTGTVPYEQYFGPGTRLTVT.

This clone appeared a few times. The chain couples TRBV18 to TRBJ1-1; 9 bases fit TRBD1. The CDR3 has 15 residues. CDR1 KGHSH and CDR2 LQKENI come from the germline V gene. V dropped 4 bases and J dropped 1; count of bases not matched to a gene: 4. The CDR3 region has the DNA TGTGCCAGCTCACACACGACAGGGGGGAACACTGAAGCTTTCTTT. Translation gives CASSHTTGGNTEAFF. The entire variable domain, with the rest obtained from reference TRBV18 and TRBJ1-1, is as follows: NAGVMQNPRHLVRRRGQEARLRCSPMKGHSHVYWYRQLPEEGLKFMVYLQKENIIDESGMPKERFSAEFPKEGPSILRIQQVVRGDSAAYFCASSHTTGGNTEAFFGQGTRLTVV.

This chain links TRBV4-1 with TRBJ2-7; no clear D gene. CDR1 is MGHRA and CDR2 is YSYEKL in the germline V gene. The ends were cut back, 3 bases at V and 2 bases at J, with 11 bases in the middle. The CDR3 is 14 amino acids. The CDR3 here is CASSHLAQTYEQYF. CDR3 bases: TGCGCCAGCAGCCATCTGGCGCAAACCTACGAGCAGTACTTC.

The chain employs TRBV19 and TRBJ1-2; weak D call: TRBD1 (5 bases). V was pared by 8 bases and J by 1 base, with 14 bases between. The CDR3 sequence is 14 residues long. CDR1 is LNHDA, CDR2 SQIVND, per germline (reference sequence). The CDR3 region has the DNA TGTGCCAGTCGGACCCTTGACAGTAACTATGGCTACACCTTC. Its protein product is CASRTLDSNYGYTF. Supplemented by reference TRBV19 and TRBJ1-2, the full variable domain reads DGGITQSPKYLFRKEGQNVTLSCEQNLNHDAMYWYRQDPGQGLRLIYYSQIVNDFQKGDIAEGYSVSREKKESFPLTVTSAQKNPTAFYLCASRTLDSNYGYTFGSGTRLTVV.

The J gene is TRBJ1-1, the V gene TRBV7-9; D ambiguous. Deletions cut 5 bases from V and 11 bases from J, with 15 bases between. This CDR3 spans 12 amino acids. Germline V CDR1 and CDR2: SEHNR, FQNEAQ (reference sequence). The CDR3 reads CASSRVGSWAFF. The CDR3 coding sequence is TGTGCCAGCAGCCGAGTGGGGAGTTGGGCTTTCTTT.